Included here is one T cell receptor (beta chain) sequence, with context. Its antigen is currently not known. The sample holds no much larger clone one base away, and base qualities are not on file. This sample was included in a study of blood T cells in healthy people across ages (dated by TCRdb to 2014 to 2015). With respect to the entire study: In model experiments, template switching captured about one uniquely barcoded TCR beta cDNA molecule for every two T cells. Age-related changes in TCR beta repertoire diversity were measured in the study by deep sequencing normalized with unique cDNA molecular identifiers. Four age groups were formed from the donors: young (average 16 years), middle-aged (more than 35), aged (about 68) and long-lived (82). Donors of different ages were randomly distributed across sequencing lanes to avoid experimental bias. Using the same blood draw, the study looked at two additional independent replicas of 1 million unique cDNA reads for two donors, one aged 18 to 30 and the other aged 80 or older. General study outcomes and caveats: As age increased, observed TCR beta diversity per million T cells dropped in a roughly linear way, and a significant reduction was already evident by age around 41. Donor CMV infection status was unknown, potentially confounding age-related changes in expanded clonotypes. The long-lived group showed more naive CD4+ T cells, fewer expanded clones and increased TCR diversity than the aged group, suggesting age selection. Observed TCR beta diversity correlated strongly with the percentage of naive T cells measured by flow cytometry. Estimates of total diversity based on one million sequenced T cells were regarded as lower bounds and as underestimates. Because profiling used bulk unsorted PBMCs, naive and antigen-experienced compartments could not be compared conclusively.

Libraries were prepared through 5' RACE. Sequencing took place on an Illumina HiSeq 2500. A second PCR of roughly 7 to 11 cycles was run with a J-beta primer mix and a sample-barcoded 5' primer. Each TCR beta cDNA molecule received a unique molecular identifier from a template-switch 5' adaptor carrying 12 random nucleotides. At least 2.5 million CDR3-containing paired-end reads were obtained from each sample. All of the RNA was converted into first-strand cDNA using the Mint cDNA synthesis kit, with a TRBC-specific oligonucleotide serving as the primer. Following uracil-DNA glycosylase treatment, a first 18-cycle PCR with universal primers M1SS and BC2_uni_R was performed on all cDNA. The original methods were these. Each sample was normalized by randomly selecting 1 million high-quality reads, each carrying a distinct molecular identifier. Instead of being binned into consensus sequences, reads with shared molecular identifiers were discarded. MiTCR, set to a Q25 quality threshold and the strictest error-elimination algorithm, was used for CDR3 identification, clonotype clustering and error correction. A nonparametric unseen species model with Euler transformation was used to estimate a lower bound on total TCR beta diversity. TCRdb ran its own pipeline on the public reads, namely fastp trimming at Q25 and MiXCR clone calling, and kept in-frame beta chains. Every distinct CDR3 protein forms one entry, paired with its most common genes and DNA. These V and J calls are TCRdb output, not the study's own analysis. In all, the sample holds around 1.7 million distinct CDR3 sequences, and approximately 30% of those were seen once. The ten top clones hold 6.5% to 8.5% of the sample.

CDR1 SEHNR and CDR2 FQNEAQ are derived from the germline V gene (reference sequence). The CDR3 starts with the cysteine, ends with the phenylalanine, and has 15 residues. Just CDR3 DNA is preserved here, 45 bases in frame from base 1. V is trimmed back by 5 bases and J by 5 bases, and the junction contains 10 bases that no gene match accounts for. Donors were under 40 systemically healthy Caucasian individuals from Russia aged 6 to 90 years. Each donor gave about 9.7 milliliters of peripheral blood, drawn into EDTA-treated Vacutainer tubes. PBMCs were isolated by Ficoll-Paque density-gradient centrifugation, with at least 6 million obtained per sample. Total RNA, at least 5 micrograms per sample, was extracted from PBMCs with Trizol reagent. For every donor, an aliquot of PBMCs went through flow cytometry to measure the percentages of naive CD45RAhigh/CD27high T cells.

The receptor chain draws on TRBV7-9 and TRBJ2-5, with 8 bases matching TRBD2. The sample comprised blood. This TCR was recovered from a woman aged 25 to 39 in good health. The CDR3 protein is CASSGGSGSLETQYF. In nucleotide form, the sequence is TGTGCCAGCAGCGGGGGGAGCGGGAGCTTGGAGACCCAGTACTTC.